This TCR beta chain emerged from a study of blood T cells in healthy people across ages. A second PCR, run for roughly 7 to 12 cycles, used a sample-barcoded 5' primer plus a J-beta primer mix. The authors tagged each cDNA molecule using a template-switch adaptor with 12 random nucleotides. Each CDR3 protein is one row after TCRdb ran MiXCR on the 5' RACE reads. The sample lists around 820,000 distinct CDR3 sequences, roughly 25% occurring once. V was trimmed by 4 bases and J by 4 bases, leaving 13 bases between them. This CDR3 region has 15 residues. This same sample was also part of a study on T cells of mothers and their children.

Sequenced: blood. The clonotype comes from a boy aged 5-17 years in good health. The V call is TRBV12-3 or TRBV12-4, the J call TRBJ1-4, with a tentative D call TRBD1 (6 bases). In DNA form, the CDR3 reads TGTGCCAGCAGTTCGTGGACAGATGATAATGAAAAACTGTTTTTT. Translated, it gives CASSSWTDDNEKLFF.